This entry features one TCR beta chain sequence. The identical CDR3 is also encoded by other nucleotide sequences in the sample. The entry originates in a study of shared clonotypes between healthy human individuals. Germline loops: CDR1 MRHNA, CDR2 SNTAGT. The CDR3 totals 14 residues. V lost 4 bases to trimming and J lost 4 bases; unmatched junction nucleotides: 3. Data came from immunoSEQ multiplex PCR; TCRdb stores just in-frame clones and leaves some out. Here the sample spans more than 500,000 clones, around 95% being singletons. This sequence joins TRBV6-4 and TRBJ1-5; 8 nucleotides match TRBD1. The sample taken for sequencing was naive CD4+ T cells sorted from blood. Subset noted: CD45RA+ positively selected. The sequence derives from a woman aged 25 to 45 in good health. The CDR3 region has the DNA TGTGCCAGCAGTGCACAGGGGGGAAATCAGCCCCAGCATTTT. Translating it yields CASSAQGGNQPQHF.